The 9 T cell receptor beta chains below were found in one sample sequenced in a study of chemoradiotherapy in HPV16-positive cancers. The repertoire was sequenced with immunoSEQ multiplex PCR; TCRdb's copy has only in-frame clones and lacks some. The table lists a few thousand clones, roughly 81% of them singletons. The input for sequencing was tumor tissue, taken from a patient who underwent chemoradiotherapy. The receptors stem from a human donor with HPV-associated anogenital cancer.

This sequence joins TRBV27 and TRBJ1-1; D may be TRBD1 (6 bases). V lost 5 bases and J 5 bases, leaving 12 bases between the germline ends. Germline V gives CDR1 MNHEY, CDR2 SMNVEV (reference sequence). The CDR3 sequence is 13 residues long. The CDR3 bases are TGTGCCAGCAGTCTACAGGGTTTGACTGAAGCTTTCTTT. Amino acids: CASSLQGLTEAFF.

This chain uses TRBV27 with TRBJ2-1, with 11 nucleotides matching TRBD2. Germline assignment: CDR1 MNHEY and CDR2 SMNVEV (reference sequence). This CDR3 is 16 amino acids long. Trimming took 6 bases from V and 4 from J; bases not matched to a gene: 8. The CDR3 DNA reads TGTGCCAGCAGCCCTTTTAGCGGGAGGGCTTACAATGAGCAGTTCTTC. It translates to CASSPFSGRAYNEQFF.

The chain couples TRBV7-3 to TRBJ2-7, with TRBD1 identical over 10 bases. V lost 5 bases to trimming and J lost 6 bases; unmatched junction nucleotides: 4. CDR3 length equals 13 residues. Germline CDR1 reads SGHTA; CDR2 reads FQGTGA. The CDR3 nucleotides are TGTGCCAGCAGCCGGGACAGGGGCGGCGAGCAGTACTTC. Amino acids: CASSRDRGGEQYF.

This clone has only a few counts. V gene TRBV7-9 combines with J gene TRBJ2-7; D gene unclear. Germline CDR1 is SEHNR and CDR2 is FQNEAQ (reference sequence). The CDR3 is 15 residues long. V was pared by 5 bases and J by 2 bases, with 16 bases between. The chain's CDR3 is CASSPDMGVPYEQYF. The CDR3 DNA sequence: TGTGCCAGCAGCCCGGATATGGGCGTTCCCTACGAGCAGTACTTC.

This clone was seen only a few times. The chain carries TRBV6-5 and TRBJ2-1; maybe TRBD2 (6 bases). Trimming shortened V by 6 bases and J by 9 bases, and 21 bases separated the two germline ends. Germline V CDR1 and CDR2: MNHEY, SVGAGI. This CDR3 has 15 residues. CDR3 residues: CASSSGTPFLGEQFF. Here the CDR3 DNA reads TGTGCCAGCAGCTCCGGGACTCCCTTTCTTGGTGAGCAGTTCTTC.

The chain is built from TRBV19 and TRBJ2-7, with TRBD2 identical over 12 bases. The J segment lost 3 bases and the V segment lost 7 bases, leaving 4 bases of the junction unmatched. Looked up from germline, CDR1 is LNHDA and CDR2 is SQIVND (reference sequence). The CDR3 spans 14 residues. The chain's CDR3 is CASTGLAGHYEQYF. CDR3 in DNA: TGTGCCAGTACCGGACTAGCGGGGCACTACGAGCAGTACTTC.

V usage is TRBV11-3 and J usage is TRBJ2-5; either TRBD1 or TRBD2 may fit D (7 bases each). The germline gives CDR1 SGHNT, CDR2 YENEEA. The CDR3 covers 15 residues. Trimming pared 5 bases from V and 5 bases from J, leaving 18 bases between. CDR3 sequence (DNA): TGTGCCAGCAGCCAAAACAGACAGGGAGGGGAGACCCAGTACTTC. Its protein product is CASSQNRQGGETQYF.

The rearrangement joins TRBV10-1 to TRBJ2-5; D unresolved. Trimming stripped 6 bases from V and 0 bases from J, with 14 bases between. This CDR3 is 15 amino acids long. Germline V gene sequence: CDR1 WNHNN, CDR2 SYGVQD (reference sequence). The chain's CDR3 is CASSNHGRNQETQYF. The CDR3 nucleotides read TGCGCCAGCAGCAACCATGGACGGAACCAAGAGACCCAGTACTTC.

Regarding this clone: Its ends do not fully match the called genes, so a read error is possible. This sequence joins TRBV9 and TRBJ1-1, with D uncertain. Germline values: CDR1 SGDLS, CDR2 YYNGEE. CDR3 length: 14 residues. The CDR3 DNA reads TGTGCCAGCAGGGTAGTTGGGATGAACACTGAAGCTTTCTTT. Translated, it gives CASRVVGMNTEAFF.